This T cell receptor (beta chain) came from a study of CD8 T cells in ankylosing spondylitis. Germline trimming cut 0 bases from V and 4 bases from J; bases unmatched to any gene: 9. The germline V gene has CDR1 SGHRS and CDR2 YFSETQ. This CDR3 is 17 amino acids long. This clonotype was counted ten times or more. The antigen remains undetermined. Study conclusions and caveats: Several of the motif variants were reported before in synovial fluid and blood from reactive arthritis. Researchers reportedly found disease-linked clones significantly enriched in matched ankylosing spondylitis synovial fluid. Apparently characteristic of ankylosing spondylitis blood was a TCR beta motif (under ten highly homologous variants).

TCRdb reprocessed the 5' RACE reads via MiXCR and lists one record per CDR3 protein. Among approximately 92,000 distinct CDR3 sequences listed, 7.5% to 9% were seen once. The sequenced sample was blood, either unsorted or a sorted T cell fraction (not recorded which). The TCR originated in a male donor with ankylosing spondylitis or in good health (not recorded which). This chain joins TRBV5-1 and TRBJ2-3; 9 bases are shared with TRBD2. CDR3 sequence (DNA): TGCGCCAGCAGCTTGGCCAGGCCTAGCGGGGAGTCAGATACGCAGTATTTT. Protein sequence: CASSLARPSGESDTQYF.